Listed below are T cell receptor beta chains from one sample, sequenced in a study of circulating CD8 cells and anti-PD-1 response in melanoma. TCRdb independently ran MiXCR on the reads; one entry per CDR3 protein. In the table there are some 500 distinct CDR3 sequences, almost 8.5% of which are singletons. Sequencing used CD8+ T cells from PBMCs, obtained at baseline or after one month of anti-PD-1 therapy (not recorded which). These receptors were taken from a human donor with melanoma. The CDR3 runs from the conserved cysteine through the conserved F or W. D genes are given only for firm matches. Clone size is given for some rows only: seen once, a few or many times, or a class if the clone is expanded.

>15|NA|TRBV19|medium-sized|TRBJ1-1
CASSIWGRKNTEAFF
TGTGCCAGTAGTATATGGGGCAGAAAAAACACTGAAGCTTTCTTT
>15|TRBD2|TRBV7-3|large|TRBJ2-5
CASSLSGGGAETQYF
TGTGCCAGCAGCCTAAGTGGCGGGGGGGCAGAGACCCAGTACTTC
>15|NA|TRBV7-3|large|TRBJ2-5
CASSLVGGAQETQYF
TGTGCCAGCAGCCTAGTAGGCGGCGCTCAAGAGACCCAGTACTTC
>14|NA|TRBV19|medium-sized|TRBJ2-5
CASSKERTQETQYF
TGTGCCAGTAGTAAGGAGCGAACCCAAGAGACCCAGTACTTC
>15|TRBD1|TRBV28|large|TRBJ2-4
CASTSPVTGWGIQYF
TGTGCCAGCACGAGTCCGGTGACAGGGTGGGGCATTCAGTACTTC
>19|TRBD1|TRBV28|large|TRBJ2-7
CASSSRTGDRGQDVYEQYF
TGTGCCAGCAGTTCCCGAACAGGGGATAGAGGCCAGGATGTCTACGAGCAGTACTTC
>14|NA|TRBV9|large|TRBJ1-6
CASGSPGAGSPLHF
TGTGCCAGCGGGTCCCCAGGGGCTGGGTCACCCCTCCACTTT
>18|TRBD2|TRBV28|large|TRBJ2-7
CASSSEILRGDGSYEQYF
TGTGCCAGCAGTTCCGAGATCCTTCGGGGGGATGGCTCCTACGAGCAGTACTTC
>13|NA|TRBV27|large|TRBJ2-7
CASSSPGYYEQYF
TGTGCCAGCAGTTCTCCAGGATACTACGAGCAGTACTTC
>16|TRBD2|TRBV20-1|large|TRBJ2-1
CSARGPSGRTPNEQFF
TGCAGTGCTAGGGGGCCTAGCGGGAGGACCCCCAATGAGCAGTTCTTC
>14|TRBD1|TRBV7-9|NA|TRBJ2-5
CASSPDRVTETQYF
TGCGCCAGCAGCCCGGACAGGGTTACTGAGACCCAGTACTTC
>17|TRBD2|TRBV2|medium-sized|TRBJ2-1
CASSVKAGRDGRDEQFF
TGTGCCAGCAGTGTGAAAGCGGGACGGGACGGGAGGGATGAGCAGTTCTTC
>13|NA|TRBV13|medium-sized|TRBJ2-1
CASSLGLSDEQFF
TGTGCCAGCAGCTTGGGTCTGTCGGATGAGCAGTTCTTC
>12|NA|TRBV20-1|medium-sized|TRBJ2-3
CSASTEDSTQYF
TGCAGTGCTAGTACGGAGGACTCTACGCAGTATTTT
>15|NA|TRBV3-1|medium-sized|TRBJ2-1
CASSQDHGADNEQFF
TGTGCCAGCAGCCAAGATCACGGGGCGGACAATGAGCAGTTCTTC
>15|TRBD1|TRBV19|NA|TRBJ2-7
CASSTVGTGNYEQYF
TGTGCCAGTAGTACCGTCGGGACAGGGAACTACGAGCAGTACTTC